The 26 T cell receptor beta chains below come from one sample, sequenced in a study of blood T cell repertoires in COVID-19. Sequenced by immunoSEQ multiplex PCR; TCRdb stores in-frame clones only, minus some. The data hold hundreds of thousands of clones, with around 87% observed a single time. Material: PBMCs or T cells enriched from blood (not recorded which). The source is a woman aged 18-35 years with acute COVID-19.

The rearrangement joins TRBV7-3 to TRBJ2-1; unclear D gene. CDR3 length: 16 residues. V lost 3 bases to trimming and J lost 7 bases, with 19 bases between them. The V gene's germline CDR1 is SGHTA and CDR2 FQGTGA. This CDR3 is CASSLSAQQAGNEQFF. The CDR3 DNA reads TGTGCCAGCAGCTTGTCGGCCCAACAAGCCGGGAATGAGCAGTTCTTC.

V gene TRBV18 combines with J gene TRBJ2-1; D is unclear. The V end lost 2 bases, the J end lost 5 bases, and 7 bases lay between the germline ends. The CDR3 loop spans 13 amino acids. Germline CDR1 and CDR2: KGHSH and LQKENI. The CDR3 spells CASSPSPDNEQFF. DNA for the CDR3: TGTGCCAGCTCACCATCTCCGGACAATGAGCAGTTCTTC.

This clone was picked up one time. The chain uses TRBV7-2 and TRBJ2-1; tentatively, D is TRBD2 (6 bases). This CDR3 is 18 amino acids long. Trimming left V 7 bases short and J 7 bases short, with 29 bases between. Germline V lookup: CDR1 SGHTA, CDR2 FQGNSA. The CDR3 DNA reads TGTGCCAGCAACATAGGGACTGCGGGGTGGAAGGGTTCGAATGAGCAGTTCTTC. It is translated as CASNIGTAGWKGSNEQFF.

V usage is TRBV6-5 and J usage is TRBJ2-7, with D perhaps TRBD1 (5 bases). The CDR3 has 15 residues. Germline loops: CDR1 MNHEY, CDR2 SVGAGI. V was shortened by 4 bases and J by 9 bases, with 22 bases between the two germline ends. CDR3 loop: CASSSAQGSIGWQYF. The CDR3 nucleotides read TGTGCCAGCAGTTCAGCCCAGGGTTCCATAGGTTGGCAGTACTTC.

The chain has TRBV6-1 and TRBJ2-7; 14 nucleotides align to TRBD2. Germline trimming cut 1 base from V and 4 bases from J; bases unmatched to any gene: 6. The germline V gene has CDR1 MNHNS and CDR2 SASEGT. This CDR3 region has 17 residues. CDR3 sequence: CASSEGLTSGRGYEQYF. CDR3 nucleotide sequence: TGTGCCAGCAGTGAAGGCTTGACTAGCGGGAGGGGATACGAGCAGTACTTC.

This chain uses TRBV4-1 with TRBJ1-6; D is possibly TRBD1 (5 bases). Germline assignment: CDR1 MGHRA and CDR2 YSYEKL. The CDR3 has 15 residues. Trimming removed 1 base from V and 8 bases from J, with 12 bases in between. For the CDR3, the DNA is TGCGCCAGCAGCCAAGGACAGTCTTGGTATTCACCCCTCCACTTT. Protein product: CASSQGQSWYSPLHF.

This chain uses TRBV9 with TRBJ1-1, with D maybe TRBD1 (6 bases). Germline V gene lookup returns CDR1 SGDLS and CDR2 YYNGEE. The CDR3 length is 18 residues. V dropped 0 bases and J dropped 1 base, with 19 bases sitting between them. DNA of the CDR3: TGTGCCAGCAGCGTAGGTAAGATCAAGGACAGACCGAACACTGAAGCTTTCTTT. Protein: CASSVGKIKDRPNTEAFF.

The chain has TRBV9 and TRBJ1-1, with unresolved D. Germline CDR1 and CDR2: SGDLS and YYNGEE. Trimming removed 3 bases from V and 4 bases from J, with 13 bases in between. This CDR3 spans 14 amino acids. The CDR3 sequence: CASSAHLVGTEAFF. The CDR3 DNA reads as TGTGCCAGCAGCGCCCACCTAGTAGGCACTGAAGCTTTCTTT.

The V and J genes are TRBV18 and TRBJ2-6; D call uncertain. The V end lost 2 bases, the J end lost 6 bases, and 8 bases lay between the germline ends. The CDR3 is 14 amino acids. In germline, CDR1 is KGHSH, CDR2 LQKENI. The CDR3 here is CASSPELKANVLTF. For the CDR3, the DNA is TGTGCCAGCTCACCAGAGCTCAAGGCCAACGTCCTGACTTTC.

V and J are TRBV9 and TRBJ2-2; D remains ambiguous. Germline loops: CDR1 SGDLS, CDR2 YYNGEE. The CDR3 sequence is 13 residues long. V dropped 3 bases and J dropped 2 bases, with 5 bases sitting between them. CDR3 in amino acids: CASSAINTGELFF. CDR3 DNA: TGTGCCAGCAGCGCAATTAACACCGGGGAGCTGTTTTTT.

The chain couples TRBV5-6 to TRBJ1-2; weak D call: TRBD1 (6 bases). Germline V lookup: CDR1 SGHDT, CDR2 YYEEEE. Trimming left V 4 bases short and J 4 bases short, with 14 bases between. The CDR3 spans 14 residues. This CDR3 is CASSPQGEGYGYTF. DNA of the CDR3: TGTGCCAGCAGCCCACAGGGAGAGGGCTATGGCTACACCTTC.

This clone was observed once. The chain recombines TRBV6-5 with TRBJ2-7, with D perhaps TRBD1 (5 bases). V lost 4 bases and J 2 bases, leaving 18 bases between the germline ends. Germline CDR1 is MNHEY and CDR2 is SVGAGI. The CDR3 loop spans 16 amino acids. The CDR3, as DNA: TGTGCCAGCAGTTCACCGAACGACAGATACCCCTACGAGCAGTACTTC. Translation gives CASSSPNDRYPYEQYF.

The chain combines TRBV2 with TRBJ1-5; D remains ambiguous. Looked up from germline, CDR1 is SNHLY and CDR2 is FYNNEI. This CDR3 has 15 amino acids. Trimming shortened V by 1 base and J by 3 bases, and 10 bases separated the two germline ends. DNA of the CDR3: TGTGCCAGCAGTGAAGACAACACAGCCAATCAGCCCCAGCATTTT. It codes for CASSEDNTANQPQHF.

The DNA for the CDR3 is TGCGCCAGCAGCCAAACTAGCGGGGGCTCCTACGAGCAGTACTTC. Amino acids: CASSQTSGGSYEQYF. V usage is TRBV4-1 and J usage is TRBJ2-7, with TRBD2 identical over 11 bases. CDR1 is MGHRA and CDR2 is YSYEKL in the germline V gene. The CDR3 spans 15 residues. V shed 2 bases, J shed 0 bases, and the junction held 0 bases outside the gene matches.

In DNA form, the CDR3 reads TGTGCTAGTGGTTTATCCCGTAATCAGCCCCAGCATTTT. It translates to CASGLSRNQPQHF. The rearrangement links TRBV12-5 to TRBJ1-5; no definite D call. The V end was cut by 3 bases, the J end by 4 bases, with 7 bases between. There are 13 residues in the CDR3. Germline V gene sequence: CDR1 LGHNT, CDR2 FRNRAP.

This rearrangement joins TRBV18 to TRBJ1-3; D not resolved. The V end was cut by 4 bases, the J end by 0 bases, with 10 bases between. Germline loops: CDR1 KGHSH, CDR2 LQKENI. This CDR3 region has 15 residues. CDR3 in amino acids: CASSLADSSGNTIYF. The DNA for the CDR3 is TGTGCCAGCTCACTAGCGGACTCCTCTGGAAACACCATATATTTT.

Details on this clone: This same CDR3 is encoded by further DNA sequences in the sample. This sequence joins TRBV7-9 and TRBJ2-1; perhaps TRBD2 as D (5 bases). Deletions cut 5 bases from V and 9 bases from J, with 8 bases between. CDR3 length: 11 residues. Germline CDR1 is SEHNR and CDR2 is FQNEAQ (reference sequence). CDR3 residues: CASSDRGEQFF. The DNA for the CDR3 is TGTGCCAGCAGCGATCGGGGTGAGCAGTTCTTC.

The chain's CDR3 is CATSRQRQGGEQYF. CDR3 nucleotide sequence: TGTGCCACCAGCAGACAGAGACAGGGAGGCGAGCAGTACTTC. The rearrangement uses TRBV15 and TRBJ2-7, with a weak D call TRBD1 (7 bases). Trimming took 2 bases from V and 6 from J, leaving 14 bases between them. This CDR3 is built from 14 residues. Germline CDR1 is LNHNV and CDR2 is YYDKDF (reference sequence).

V gene TRBV29-1 combines with J gene TRBJ2-6, with TRBD1 identical over 9 bases. The V segment lost 6 bases and the J segment 1 base; nucleotides outside the gene matches: 4. CDR1 and CDR2 (germline): SQVTM, ANQGSEA. The CDR3 runs 15 residues. CDR3 DNA: TGCAGCGTGATCGGGACAGGGTCTGGGGCCAACGTCCTGACTTTC. Its translation: CSVIGTGSGANVLTF.

The rearrangement uses TRBV7-8 and TRBJ1-5, with D possibly matching TRBD1 (5 bases). The ends were cut back, 3 bases at V and 4 bases at J, with 13 bases in the middle. This CDR3 is 15 amino acids long. CDR1 SGHVS and CDR2 FQNEAQ come from the germline V gene. The CDR3, as DNA: TGTGCCAGCAGCTTCGCAGGGAGGGTTAATCAGCCCCAGCATTTT. This gives the protein CASSFAGRVNQPQHF.

This sequence joins TRBV7-9 and TRBJ2-2; 7 nucleotides agree with TRBD2. Germline values: CDR1 SEHNR, CDR2 FQNEAQ (reference sequence). This CDR3 contains 14 residues. Trimming at V came to 7 bases and at J to 6 bases, leaving 8 bases not matched to a gene. The CDR3 sequence: CASTNLAVPGELFF. The CDR3, as DNA: TGTGCCAGCACCAACCTAGCGGTCCCCGGGGAGCTGTTTTTT.

V usage is TRBV28 and J usage is TRBJ2-3; 12 nucleotides match TRBD2. This CDR3 has 13 residues. Germline V gene sequence: CDR1 MDHEN, CDR2 SYDVKM. V trimming: 10 bases; J trimming: 6 bases; junction bases outside the gene matches: 5. This chain's CDR3 is CAMGLAGSDTQYF. CDR3 bases: TGTGCCATGGGACTAGCGGGTTCCGATACGCAGTATTTT.

The chain links TRBV18 to TRBJ1-3; D not certain. The V end was cut by 8 bases, the J end by 4 bases, with 6 bases between. The CDR3 contains 11 residues. Germline V lookup: CDR1 KGHSH, CDR2 LQKENI. The CDR3 nucleotides read TGTGCCAGCCCGCGGGGAAACACCATATATTTT. It yields the protein CASPRGNTIYF.

This chain connects TRBV7-9 to TRBJ2-1; TRBD1 aligns across 9 bases. Germline CDR1 SEHNR, CDR2 FQNEAQ (reference sequence). V shed 5 bases, J shed 5 bases, and the junction held 4 bases outside the gene matches. The CDR3 length is 14 residues. CDR3 residues: CASSRRDRDNEQFF. The CDR3 coding sequence is TGTGCCAGCAGCCGCCGGGACAGGGACAATGAGCAGTTCTTC. Full variable domain (outside the CDR3, taken from reference TRBV7-9 and TRBJ2-1): DTGVSQNPRHKITKRGQNVTFRCDPISEHNRLYWYRQTLGQGPEFLTYFQNEAQLEKSRLLSDRFSAERPKGSFSTLEIQRTEQGDSAMYLCASSRRDRDNEQFFGPGTRLTVL.

This clone has just one count. The chain links TRBV2 to TRBJ1-1, with D perhaps TRBD1 (5 bases). Germline values: CDR1 SNHLY, CDR2 FYNNEI. V was shortened by 8 bases and J by 0 bases, with 16 bases between the two germline ends. CDR3 length equals 15 residues. DNA of the CDR3: TGTGCCAGCCGCACTCAGGGTGAATTGAACACTGAAGCTTTCTTT. The encoded protein is CASRTQGELNTEAFF.

The chain couples TRBV15 to TRBJ2-5, with unresolved D. Germline CDR1 is LNHNV and CDR2 is YYDKDF (reference sequence). V was cut by 0 bases and J by 2 bases, with 10 bases left in between. CDR3 size: 15 residues. The CDR3 region has the DNA TGTGCCACCAGCAGAGATGACACGGCTCAAGAGACCCAGTACTTC. Its translation is CATSRDDTAQETQYF.